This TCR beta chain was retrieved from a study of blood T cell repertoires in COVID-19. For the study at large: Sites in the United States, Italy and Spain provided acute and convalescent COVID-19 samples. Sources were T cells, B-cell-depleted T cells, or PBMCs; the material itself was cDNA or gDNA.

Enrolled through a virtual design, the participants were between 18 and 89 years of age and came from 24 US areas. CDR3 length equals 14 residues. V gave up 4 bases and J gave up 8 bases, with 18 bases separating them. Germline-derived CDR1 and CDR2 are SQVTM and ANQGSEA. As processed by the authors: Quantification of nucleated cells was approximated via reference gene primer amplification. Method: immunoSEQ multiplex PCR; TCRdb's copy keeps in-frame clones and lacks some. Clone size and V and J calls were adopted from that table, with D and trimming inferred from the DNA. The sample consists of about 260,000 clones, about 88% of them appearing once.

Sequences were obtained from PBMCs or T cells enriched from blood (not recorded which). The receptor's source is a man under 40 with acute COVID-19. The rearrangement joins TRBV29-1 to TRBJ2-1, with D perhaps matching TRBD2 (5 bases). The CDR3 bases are TGCAGCGTTGCGGGAACGGAGGATAAAGATGAGCAGTTCTTC. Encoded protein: CSVAGTEDKDEQFF.